This T cell receptor beta chain was captured in a study of CD4+ T cells in melanoma. Whole-study findings and limits: A reported correlation linked neoantigen-specific CD4+ T cells to CD8+, macrophage and B cell function. Neoantigen-specific CD4+ T cells in melanoma reportedly had diverse differentiation states.

This CDR3 is built from 15 residues. Germline CDR1 SGHTA, CDR2 FQGTGA. V gave up 4 bases and J gave up 6 bases, with 16 bases separating them. As concerns this clone: The antigen is not known.

Profiled with immunoSEQ multiplex PCR; TCRdb holds only in-frame clones, not every one. The sample yields around 130,000 clones, nearly 95% seen once. This receptor was taken from a human donor with melanoma. The V call is TRBV7-3, the J call TRBJ2-1, with D perhaps TRBD2 (5 bases). The CDR3 DNA follows: TGTGCCAGCAGCTGGGGAGATGGAGGCCGCAATGAGCAGTTCTTC. Its protein is CASSWGDGGRNEQFF.